One sample yielded the 9 T cell receptor beta chains listed below, sequenced in a study of shared clonotypes between healthy human individuals. TCRdb's table, derived via immunoSEQ multiplex PCR, lists solely in-frame clones and lacks some. The sample holds roughly 2.5 million clones, roughly 92% seen once. Sequenced input: naive CD4+ T cells sorted from blood. Noted subset: CD45RA+ positively selected. The source is a young man in good health.

CDR3 residues: CAISGLAGGAYNEQFF. CDR3 DNA: TGTGCCATCAGTGGGCTAGCGGGAGGGGCTTACAATGAGCAGTTCTTC. The rearrangement links TRBV10-3 to TRBJ2-1; TRBD2 aligns across 12 bases. The length of the CDR3 is 16 residues. V gave up 4 bases and J gave up 4 bases; unmatched junction bases: 5. The germline gives CDR1 ENHRY, CDR2 SYGVKD.

For this clone: The sample carries other DNA sequences with the same CDR3. V gene TRBV5-1 combines with J gene TRBJ1-1; 7 positions match TRBD1. This CDR3 comprises 14 residues. Germline CDR1 SGHRS, CDR2 YFSETQ. Unmatched junction bases numbered 4, after V lost 0 bases and J lost 5 bases. CDR3 sequence reads: CASSLEGARTEAFF. CDR3 coding DNA: TGCGCCAGCAGCTTGGAGGGGGCGAGGACTGAAGCTTTCTTT.

The rearrangement links TRBV10-3 to TRBJ2-1; 11 bases map to TRBD2. The V segment lost 0 bases and the J segment 10 bases; nucleotides outside the gene matches: 8. Per the germline V gene, CDR1 is ENHRY and CDR2 is SYGVKD. This CDR3 region has 16 residues. CDR3: CAISESWTSGRKEQFF. Written as DNA, the CDR3 is TGTGCCATCAGTGAGTCGTGGACTAGCGGGCGTAAAGAGCAGTTCTTC.

The rearrangement uses TRBV2 and TRBJ2-2; maybe TRBD2 (5 bases). Germline loops: CDR1 SNHLY, CDR2 FYNNEI. This CDR3 contains 15 residues. Between the trimmed V and J ends, which lost 3 bases and 4 bases, there was a span of 12 bases. CDR3 residues: CASSETKAVTGELFF. DNA for the CDR3: TGTGCCAGCAGTGAGACCAAAGCGGTCACCGGGGAGCTGTTTTTT. Using reference TRBV2 and TRBJ2-2 for the parts outside the CDR3, the full variable domain is EPEVTQTPSHQVTQMGQEVILRCVPISNHLYFYWYRQILGQKVEFLVSFYNNEISEKSEIFDDQFSVERPDGSNFTLKIRSTKLEDSAMYFCASSETKAVTGELFFGEGSRLTVL.

The V call is TRBV5-1, the J call TRBJ2-7, with D tentatively TRBD2 (5 bases). CDR1 and CDR2 from the germline V gene are SGHRS and YFSETQ. The CDR3 has 13 amino acids. Trimming removed 4 bases from V and 2 bases from J, with 10 bases in between. Here the CDR3 reads CASSAELAYEQYF. The CDR3 coding sequence is TGCGCCAGCAGCGCCGAACTAGCCTACGAGCAGTACTTC.

This chain connects TRBV19 to TRBJ1-1; D is perhaps TRBD1 (5 bases). The CDR3 covers 16 residues. Between the trimmed V and J ends, which lost 6 bases and 1 base, there was a span of 18 bases. Germline-derived CDR1 and CDR2 are LNHDA and SQIVND (reference sequence). The CDR3 nucleotides read TGTGCCAGTAGCGCCGTGGGAGGGACGAGGAACACTGAAGCTTTCTTT. Amino acids: CASSAVGGTRNTEAFF. The complete variable domain, with remaining parts taken from reference TRBV19 and TRBJ1-1, reads DGGITQSPKYLFRKEGQNVTLSCEQNLNHDAMYWYRQDPGQGLRLIYYSQIVNDFQKGDIAEGYSVSREKKESFPLTVTSAQKNPTAFYLCASSAVGGTRNTEAFFGQGTRLTVV.

This chain uses TRBV7-9 with TRBJ1-2; D ambiguous. Germline CDR1 and CDR2: SEHNR and FQNEAQ (reference sequence). The CDR3 is 14 amino acids. The V end was cut by 5 bases, the J end by 1 base, with 11 bases between. CDR3 DNA sequence: TGTGCCAGCAGCCCCCGGACGGATAACTATGGCTACACCTTC. Protein product: CASSPRTDNYGYTF.

V is TRBV10-3 and J is TRBJ1-2; possibly TRBD1 for D (6 bases). This CDR3 region has 16 residues. Germline V gene sequence: CDR1 ENHRY, CDR2 SYGVKD. V shed 4 bases and J shed 7 bases, with 22 bases lying between them. The CDR3 loop reads CAISGDMGNLGGGYTF. The DNA for the CDR3 is TGTGCCATCAGTGGGGACATGGGAAATTTGGGTGGTGGCTACACCTTC.

This chain joins TRBV30 and TRBJ1-6; D remains unclear. V lost 2 bases and J 5 bases, leaving 13 bases between the germline ends. Germline-derived CDR1 and CDR2 are GTSNPN and SVGIG (reference sequence). This CDR3 has 15 residues. This CDR3 is CAWSPDGRHNSPLHF. The CDR3 nucleotides are TGTGCCTGGAGTCCCGACGGAAGACATAATTCACCCCTCCACTTT.